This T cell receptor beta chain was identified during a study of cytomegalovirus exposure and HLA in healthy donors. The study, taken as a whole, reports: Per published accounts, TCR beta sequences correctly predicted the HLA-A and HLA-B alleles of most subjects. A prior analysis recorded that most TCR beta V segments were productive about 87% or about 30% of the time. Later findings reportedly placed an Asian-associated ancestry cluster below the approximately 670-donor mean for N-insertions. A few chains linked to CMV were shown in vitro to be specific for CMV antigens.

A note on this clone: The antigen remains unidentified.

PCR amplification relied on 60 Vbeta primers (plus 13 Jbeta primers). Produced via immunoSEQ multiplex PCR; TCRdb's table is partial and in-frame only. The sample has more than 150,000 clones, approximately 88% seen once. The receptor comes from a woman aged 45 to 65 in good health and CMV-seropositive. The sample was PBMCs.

This CDR3 reads CASSQEISAGGIGETQYF. The CDR3 bases are TGCGCCAGCAGCCAAGAGATCTCTGCGGGGGGAATAGGCGAGACCCAGTACTTC. This sequence joins TRBV4-3 and TRBJ2-5, with 8 bases aligning to TRBD2. V was clipped by 0 bases and J by 5 bases; unmatched bases: 14. The CDR3 contains 18 residues. Germline CDR1 and CDR2: LGHNA and YSLEER.